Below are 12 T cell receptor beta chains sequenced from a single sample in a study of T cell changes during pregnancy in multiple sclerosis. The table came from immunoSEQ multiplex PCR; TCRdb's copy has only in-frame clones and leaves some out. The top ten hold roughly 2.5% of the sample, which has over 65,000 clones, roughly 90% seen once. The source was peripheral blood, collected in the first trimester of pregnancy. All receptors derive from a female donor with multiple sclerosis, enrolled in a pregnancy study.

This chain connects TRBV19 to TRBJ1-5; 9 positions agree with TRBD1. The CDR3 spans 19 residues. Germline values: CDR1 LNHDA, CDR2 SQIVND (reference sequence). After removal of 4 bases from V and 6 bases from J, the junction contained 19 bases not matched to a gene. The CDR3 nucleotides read TGTGCCAGTAGTACCTTAAACCTTCCGGGACAGGGAGGAGGTCAGCCCCAGCATTTT. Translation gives CASSTLNLPGQGGGQPQHF.

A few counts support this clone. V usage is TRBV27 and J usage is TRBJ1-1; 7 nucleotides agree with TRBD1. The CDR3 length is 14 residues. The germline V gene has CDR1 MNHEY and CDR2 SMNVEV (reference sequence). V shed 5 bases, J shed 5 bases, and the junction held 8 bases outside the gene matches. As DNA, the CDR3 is TGTGCCAGCAGTACCTGGACAGGTAAAACTGAAGCTTTCTTT. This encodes CASSTWTGKTEAFF.

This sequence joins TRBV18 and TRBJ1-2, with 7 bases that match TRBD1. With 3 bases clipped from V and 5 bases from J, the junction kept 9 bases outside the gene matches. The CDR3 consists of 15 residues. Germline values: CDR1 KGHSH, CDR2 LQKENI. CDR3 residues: CASSPGQLLEYGYTF. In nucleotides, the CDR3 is TGTGCCAGCTCACCGGGACAGTTATTGGAATATGGCTACACCTTC.

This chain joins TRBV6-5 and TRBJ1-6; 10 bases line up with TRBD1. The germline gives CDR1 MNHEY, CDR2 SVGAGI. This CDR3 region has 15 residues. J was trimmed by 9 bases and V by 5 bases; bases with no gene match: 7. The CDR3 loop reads CASSTTGQGISPLHF. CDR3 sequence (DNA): TGTGCCAGCAGTACTACGGGACAGGGGATTTCACCCCTCCACTTT.

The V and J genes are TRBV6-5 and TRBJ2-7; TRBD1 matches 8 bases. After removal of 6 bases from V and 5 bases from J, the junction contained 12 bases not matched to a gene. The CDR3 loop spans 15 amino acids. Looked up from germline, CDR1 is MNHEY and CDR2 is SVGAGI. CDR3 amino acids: CASRTLQGVMDEQYF. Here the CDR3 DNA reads TGTGCCAGCAGGACATTACAGGGGGTTATGGACGAGCAGTACTTC.

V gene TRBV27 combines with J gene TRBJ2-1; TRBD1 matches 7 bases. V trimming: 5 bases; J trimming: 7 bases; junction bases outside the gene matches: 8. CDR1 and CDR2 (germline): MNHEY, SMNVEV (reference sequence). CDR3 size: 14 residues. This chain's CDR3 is CASSPQTGSNEQFF. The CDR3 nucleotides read TGTGCCAGCAGTCCCCAGACAGGGTCAAATGAGCAGTTCTTC.

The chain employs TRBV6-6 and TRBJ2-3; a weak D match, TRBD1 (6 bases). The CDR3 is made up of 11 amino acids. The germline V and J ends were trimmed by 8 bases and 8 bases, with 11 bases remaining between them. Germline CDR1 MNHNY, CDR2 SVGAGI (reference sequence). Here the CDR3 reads CASDQGSTQYF. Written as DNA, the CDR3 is TGTGCCAGCGATCAGGGGAGTACGCAGTATTTT.

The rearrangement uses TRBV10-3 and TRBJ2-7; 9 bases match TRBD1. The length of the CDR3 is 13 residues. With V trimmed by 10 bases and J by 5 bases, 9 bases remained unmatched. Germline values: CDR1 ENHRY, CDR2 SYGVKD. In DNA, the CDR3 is TGTGCCACCACGTGGGACAGGGACGACGAGCAGTACTTC. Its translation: CATTWDRDDEQYF.

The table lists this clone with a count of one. The CDR3 region has the DNA TGTGCCAGCAGCAAAGGGACAGGTCAAGAGACCCAGTACTTC. Amino acids: CASSKGTGQETQYF. The V call is TRBV7-6, the J call TRBJ2-5; 8 bases are shared with TRBD1. This CDR3 contains 14 residues. Germline assignment: CDR1 SGHVS and CDR2 FNYEAQ. The ends lost 5 bases at V and 2 bases at J; junction bases unmatched: 4.

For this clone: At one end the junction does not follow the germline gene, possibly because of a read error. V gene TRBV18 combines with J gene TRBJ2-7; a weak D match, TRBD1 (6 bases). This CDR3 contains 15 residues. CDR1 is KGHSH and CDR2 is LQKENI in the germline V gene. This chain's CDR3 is CASSPPGQGTYEQYF. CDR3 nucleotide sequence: TGTGCCAGCTCCCCACCGGGGCAGGGGACCTACGAGCAGTACTTC.

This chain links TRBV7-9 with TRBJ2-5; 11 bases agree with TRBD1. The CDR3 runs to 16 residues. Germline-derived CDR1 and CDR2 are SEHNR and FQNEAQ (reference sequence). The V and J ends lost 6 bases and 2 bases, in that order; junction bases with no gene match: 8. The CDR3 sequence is CASSRRGTGGQETQYF. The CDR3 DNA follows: TGTGCCAGCAGTCGGAGAGGGACAGGGGGTCAAGAGACCCAGTACTTC.

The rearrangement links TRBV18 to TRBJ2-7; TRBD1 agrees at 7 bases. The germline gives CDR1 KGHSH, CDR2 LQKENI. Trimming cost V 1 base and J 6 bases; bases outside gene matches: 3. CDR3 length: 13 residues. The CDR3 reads CASSPQGAGEQYF. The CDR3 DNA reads TGTGCCAGCTCACCACAGGGGGCAGGCGAGCAGTACTTC.